These 7 T cell receptor beta chains share one sample of origin, sequenced in a study of cytomegalovirus exposure and HLA in healthy donors. 60 Vbeta and 13 Jbeta primers were used in PCR. Produced via immunoSEQ multiplex PCR; TCRdb's table is partial and in-frame only. The repertoire holds 120,000 to 150,000 clones, with about 84% as singletons. The sample comprised PBMCs. The receptors here all came from a male donor in good health and CMV-seronegative.

The chain links TRBV19 to TRBJ2-7; 8 bases align to TRBD2. The CDR3 runs 18 residues. Unmatched junction bases numbered 13, after V lost 3 bases and J lost 0 bases. Per germline, CDR1 LNHDA and CDR2 SQIVND (reference sequence). The CDR3 here is CASSMKLASGPLSYEQYF. DNA for the CDR3: TGTGCCAGTAGTATGAAGTTGGCTAGCGGGCCGCTCTCCTACGAGCAGTACTTC.

This clone was counted once. The chain uses TRBV19 and TRBJ2-2; D is undetermined. The V gene lost 5 bases and the J gene lost 5 bases, with 9 bases spanning the gap. CDR3 length equals 13 residues. Germline V gives CDR1 LNHDA, CDR2 SQIVND (reference sequence). Here the CDR3 reads CASSAQYTGELFF. DNA for the CDR3: TGTGCCAGTAGTGCACAATATACCGGGGAGCTGTTTTTT.

This chain joins TRBV7-3 and TRBJ2-7; weak D call: TRBD1 (5 bases). V was clipped by 2 bases and J by 5 bases, with 37 bases between them. Germline V gives CDR1 SGHTA, CDR2 FQGTGA. This CDR3 region has 22 residues. This chain's CDR3 is CASSLRPIDNPPRPGQGHEQYF. For the CDR3, the DNA is TGTGCCAGCAGCTTACGGCCAATCGATAACCCCCCTAGGCCGGGCCAGGGCCACGAGCAGTACTTC. The whole variable domain, remainder taken from reference TRBV7-3 and TRBJ2-7, is GAGVSQTPSNKVTEKGKYVELRCDPISGHTALYWYRQSLGQGPEFLIYFQGTGAADDSGLPNDRFFAVRPEGSVSTLKIQRTERGDSAVYLCASSLRPIDNPPRPGQGHEQYFGPGTRLTVT.

This clone has just one count. This rearrangement joins TRBV18 to TRBJ2-3; D gene ambiguous. V lost 5 bases to trimming and J lost 0 bases, with 18 bases between them. The CDR3 spans 17 residues. Germline assignment: CDR1 KGHSH and CDR2 LQKENI. The CDR3 sequence is CASSMSLGTTSTDTQYF. The CDR3 DNA sequence: TGTGCCAGCTCAATGAGCCTAGGAACGACTAGCACAGATACGCAGTATTTT.

This clone was seen a handful of times. The chain uses TRBV20-1 and TRBJ2-5, with D uncertain. V dropped 2 bases and J dropped 6 bases, with 4 bases sitting between them. The CDR3 is 10 amino acids. The germline CDR1 and CDR2 sequences are DFQATT and SNEGSKA (reference sequence). The CDR3 loop is CSARLQTQYF. DNA for the CDR3: TGCAGTGCTAGACTCCAGACCCAGTACTTC.

V gene TRBV7-2 combines with J gene TRBJ2-7, with a tentative D call TRBD2 (6 bases). V was shortened by 0 bases and J by 3 bases, with 12 bases between the two germline ends. The CDR3 sequence is 15 residues long. Germline V gene data show CDR1 as SGHTA and CDR2 as FQGNSA. CDR3 amino acids: CASSLAEGSYYEQYF. DNA of the CDR3: TGTGCCAGCAGCTTAGCGGAGGGGTCCTACTACGAGCAGTACTTC.

This clone was detected only once. This sequence joins TRBV6-5 and TRBJ2-1; 9 positions agree with TRBD2. This CDR3 has 14 amino acids. CDR1 is MNHEY and CDR2 is SVGAGI in the germline V gene. Trimming at V came to 0 bases and at J to 9 bases, leaving 3 bases not matched to a gene. The CDR3 is CASSYSAGGLEQFF. The CDR3 DNA reads TGTGCCAGCAGTTACTCTGCGGGGGGGCTTGAGCAGTTCTTC.